Below are 32 T cell receptor beta chains sequenced from a single sample in a study of T cell responses to AZD1222 COVID-19 vaccine (dated by TCRdb to about 2021). Sample time point, as interpreted from the label and publication: about 28 days (+/-7) after the second vaccine dose. To prepare the library, the immunoSEQ multiplex PCR assay was applied. As stored in TCRdb, this immuneACCESS dataset retains in-frame rearrangements with V and J assigned. A fraction of the clones does not appear; measured against another copy, unresolved V genes explain less than half of the discrepancy, and the remainder lacks a known reason. This sample comprises about 27,000 clones, 80% to 95% of them detected only once. The ten largest clonotypes hold roughly 8.1% of the sample. The sample here was peripheral blood, taken 28 days after the second AZD1222 dose. The receptors derive from an adult who received the AZD1222 COVID-19 vaccine.

The chain uses TRBV7-9 and TRBJ2-7, with 7 bases fitting TRBD1. The CDR3 runs 11 residues. V lost 5 bases, J lost 7 bases, and 2 bases stayed unmatched. Germline-derived CDR1 and CDR2 are SEHNR and FQNEAQ (reference sequence). The CDR3 loop is CASSQQGEQYF. The CDR3 coding sequence is TGTGCCAGCAGCCAACAGGGGGAGCAGTACTTC.

The rearrangement joins TRBV27 to TRBJ2-3; either TRBD1 or TRBD2 may fit D (5 bases each). V lost 4 bases, J lost 3 bases, and 14 bases lay in between. The V gene's germline CDR1 is MNHEY and CDR2 SMNVEV (reference sequence). This CDR3 is built from 15 residues. This chain's CDR3 is CASSSHVRETDTQYF. The CDR3 DNA is TGTGCCAGCAGTTCCCACGTCAGGGAGACAGATACGCAGTATTTT.

The chain couples TRBV4-3 to TRBJ2-7; no reliable D call. The CDR3 length is 13 residues. Between the trimmed V and J ends, which lost 0 bases and 7 bases, there was a span of 10 bases. Germline CDR1 reads LGHNA; CDR2 reads YSLEER. CDR3 in amino acids: CASSQEERDEQYF. The CDR3 coding sequence is TGCGCCAGCAGCCAAGAGGAAAGGGATGAGCAGTACTTC.

The rearrangement uses TRBV9 and TRBJ1-1; D is undetermined. Germline loops: CDR1 SGDLS, CDR2 YYNGEE. With 0 bases removed from V and 1 base from J, the gap between germline ends came to 4 bases. The CDR3 is made up of 13 amino acids. The CDR3 coding sequence is TGTGCCAGCAGCGTAGACAGGAACACTGAAGCTTTCTTT. The encoded protein is CASSVDRNTEAFF.

The V gene is TRBV12-5, the J gene TRBJ2-5; TRBD1 is a possible D gene (6 bases). The CDR3 extends over 14 amino acids. Germline V gene lookup returns CDR1 LGHNT and CDR2 FRNRAP. V lost 1 base and J lost 5, with 11 bases in between. CDR3 sequence reads: CASGLGDRSETQYF. The CDR3 DNA is TGTGCTAGTGGTTTGGGAGACAGGTCGGAGACCCAGTACTTC.

The J gene is TRBJ1-1, the V gene TRBV12-3 or TRBV12-4; D is ambiguous. This CDR3 region has 12 residues. The V gene lost 6 bases and the J gene lost 1 base, with 6 bases spanning the gap. The CDR3 spells CASRNPNTEAFF. The CDR3, as DNA: TGTGCCAGCAGAAATCCGAACACTGAAGCTTTCTTT.

This chain joins TRBV3-1 (or the pseudogene TRBV3-2) and TRBJ2-7, with 11 bases matching TRBD2. With 4 bases clipped from V and 6 bases from J, the junction kept 11 bases outside the gene matches. Germline CDR1 and CDR2: LGHDT and YNNKEL (reference sequence). The CDR3 extends over 16 amino acids. CDR3 residues: CASSRTITSGSIEQYF. The DNA for the CDR3 is TGTGCCAGCAGCCGCACAATAACTAGCGGGAGCATCGAGCAGTACTTC.

The genes are TRBV7-2 and TRBJ1-6; 8 bases are a match to TRBD1. V was pared by 7 bases and J by 5 bases, with 13 bases of the junction left unmatched. The germline CDR1 and CDR2 sequences are SGHTA and FQGNSA. This CDR3 has 17 residues. This chain's CDR3 is CASTSGQGATDNSPLHF. CDR3 sequence (DNA): TGTGCCAGCACCTCCGGTCAGGGGGCAACGGATAATTCACCCCTCCACTTT.

The chain is built from TRBV25-1 and TRBJ1-2; 9 bases agree with TRBD1. The junction had 2 bases not matched to a gene; V was cut back by 2 bases and J by 4 bases. Germline V gene data show CDR1 as MGHDK and CDR2 as SYGVNS. The CDR3 length is 14 residues. CDR3 region: CASSERQGVYGYTF. CDR3 coding DNA: TGTGCCAGCAGTGAACGACAGGGGGTCTATGGCTACACCTTC.

The chain couples TRBV7-2 to TRBJ2-1; D possibly corresponds to TRBD2 (6 bases). The germline V gene encodes CDR1 SGHTA and CDR2 FQGNSA. This CDR3 region has 13 residues. Trimming pared 7 bases from V and 4 bases from J, leaving 11 bases between. The CDR3 loop is CASTWDSYNEQFF. The DNA for the CDR3 is TGTGCCAGCACCTGGGACTCTTACAATGAGCAGTTCTTC.

CDR3 in DNA: TGTGCCAGCTCACCAAAGCGGGAGGGCCCTCGCACAGATACGCAGTATTTT. Amino acid sequence: CASSPKREGPRTDTQYF. The chain recombines TRBV18 with TRBJ2-3; TRBD2 aligns across 10 bases. CDR1 and CDR2 (germline): KGHSH, LQKENI. The CDR3 sequence is 17 residues long. V was clipped by 2 bases and J by 1 base; unmatched bases: 6.

The J gene is TRBJ1-4, the V gene TRBV28, with D uncertain. CDR3 length: 13 residues. Trimming pared 3 bases from V and 8 bases from J, leaving 10 bases between. The germline CDR1 and CDR2 sequences are MDHEN and SYDVKM. As DNA, the CDR3 is TGTGCCAGCAGTTTTGGCCGGGCCGAAAAACTGTTTTTT. It yields the protein CASSFGRAEKLFF.

This sequence joins TRBV7-2 and TRBJ1-5; D gene uncertain. This CDR3 is 15 amino acids long. Trimming removed 2 bases at V and 1 base at J, with 9 bases between. Germline V gives CDR1 SGHTA, CDR2 FQGNSA. DNA of the CDR3: TGTGCCAGCAGCTTATCGCCAGCAAGCAATCAGCCCCAGCATTTT. As protein: CASSLSPASNQPQHF.

The V call is TRBV28, the J call TRBJ2-1; a possible D gene is TRBD1 (7 bases). V lost 5 bases and J 4 bases, leaving 21 bases between the germline ends. Per germline, CDR1 MDHEN and CDR2 SYDVKM. This CDR3 has 17 residues. CDR3 sequence: CASSAYPPTGTYNEQFF. The CDR3 nucleotides read TGTGCCAGCAGTGCCTACCCTCCGACAGGGACTTACAATGAGCAGTTCTTC.

This clone came up once. This chain uses TRBV10-3 with TRBJ2-5; 7 positions match TRBD1. This CDR3 comprises 14 residues. CDR1 is ENHRY and CDR2 is SYGVKD in the germline V gene. After removal of 4 bases from V and 2 bases from J, the junction contained 4 bases not matched to a gene. CDR3 in amino acids: CAISGSGQQETQYF. The DNA for the CDR3 is TGTGCCATCAGTGGGTCGGGACAGCAAGAGACCCAGTACTTC.

The rearrangement uses TRBV27 and TRBJ2-1, with 8 bases aligning to TRBD1. CDR1 and CDR2 from the germline V gene are MNHEY and SMNVEV (reference sequence). This CDR3 is 13 amino acids long. V shed 10 bases, J shed 4 bases, and the junction held 6 bases outside the gene matches. The CDR3 DNA follows: TGTGCCACCAGAGGACAGGGTTACAATGAGCAGTTCTTC. It encodes CATRGQGYNEQFF.

V and J are TRBV7-8 and TRBJ1-1; a possible D gene is TRBD1 (6 bases). V dropped 4 bases and J dropped 5 bases, with 14 bases sitting between them. CDR3 length: 14 amino acids. From germline, CDR1 is SGHVS and CDR2 FQNEAQ. As DNA, the CDR3 is TGTGCCAGCAGCTACCGACAAAGGGGGACTGAAGCTTTCTTT. Its translation: CASSYRQRGTEAFF.

The chain carries TRBV27 and TRBJ1-1; possible D gene TRBD1, 5 bases. With 0 bases removed from V and 5 bases from J, the gap between germline ends came to 16 bases. The length of the CDR3 is 16 residues. Germline V gene lookup returns CDR1 MNHEY and CDR2 SMNVEV (reference sequence). This CDR3 is CASSLSLSTGRTEAFF. CDR3 DNA sequence: TGTGCCAGCAGTTTATCGCTGTCCACAGGCCGGACTGAAGCTTTCTTT.

The chain links TRBV30 to TRBJ1-1, with TRBD1 matching 7 bases. From germline, CDR1 is GTSNPN and CDR2 SVGIG (reference sequence). The CDR3 runs to 13 residues. The CDR3, as DNA: TGTGCTGTGAAGACAGGGCAGAACACTGAAGCTTTCTTT. Translation gives CAVKTGQNTEAFF.

The chain couples TRBV3-1 (or the pseudogene TRBV3-2) to TRBJ2-5; possible D gene TRBD2, 6 bases. The CDR3 extends over 15 amino acids. The germline V and J ends were trimmed by 4 bases and 2 bases, with 14 bases remaining between them. Germline CDR1 LGHDT, CDR2 YNNKEL (reference sequence). The CDR3 sequence is CASSPTVAEQETQYF. As DNA, the CDR3 is TGTGCCAGCAGCCCCACGGTAGCGGAACAAGAGACCCAGTACTTC.

The chain joins TRBV28 to TRBJ1-6; 7 bases align to TRBD1. The CDR3 has 19 amino acids. CDR1 MDHEN and CDR2 SYDVKM come from the germline V gene. V lost 6 bases, J lost 0 bases, and 14 bases stayed unmatched. CDR3 in amino acids: CASRGGQSHLHSYNSPLHF. CDR3 sequence (DNA): TGTGCCAGCAGGGGGGGACAGTCCCACTTACACTCCTATAATTCACCCCTCCACTTT.

The chain couples TRBV7-9 to TRBJ2-7; 10 nucleotides agree with TRBD1. The V gene's germline CDR1 is SEHNR and CDR2 FQNEAQ (reference sequence). The CDR3 is 15 amino acids. V lost 8 bases to trimming and J lost 3 bases; unmatched junction nucleotides: 10. CDR3 region: CASSRTGQGNYEQYF. CDR3 DNA: TGTGCCAGCTCCCGTACGGGACAGGGGAACTACGAGCAGTACTTC.

The rearrangement joins TRBV5-1 to TRBJ2-1, with 8 bases aligning to TRBD2. Germline V gene lookup returns CDR1 SGHRS and CDR2 YFSETQ. CDR3 length: 17 amino acids. After removal of 0 bases from V and 1 base from J, the junction contained 6 bases not matched to a gene. The CDR3 reads CASSLGSGSRSYNEQFF. In DNA, the CDR3 is TGCGCCAGCAGCTTGGGCAGCGGGAGTCGTTCCTACAATGAGCAGTTCTTC.

This rearrangement joins TRBV6-5 to TRBJ2-7, with 14 bases matching TRBD2. Germline V gene data show CDR1 as MNHEY and CDR2 as SVGAGI. V dropped 2 bases and J dropped 6; count of bases not matched to a gene: 3. The CDR3 runs to 15 residues. The CDR3 here is CASSYGGLAGAEQYF. The DNA of the CDR3 is TGTGCCAGCAGTTACGGGGGACTAGCGGGAGCCGAGCAGTACTTC.

The rearrangement joins TRBV7-2 to TRBJ2-5; TRBD1 matches at 7 bases. This CDR3 has 14 residues. The J segment lost 2 bases and the V segment lost 4 bases, leaving 4 bases of the junction unmatched. The V gene's germline CDR1 is SGHTA and CDR2 FQGNSA. This CDR3 is CASSSGGIQETQYF. Here the CDR3 DNA reads TGTGCCAGCAGCTCAGGGGGTATACAAGAGACCCAGTACTTC.

The chain combines TRBV19 with TRBJ2-5; TRBD2 aligns across 12 bases. Losses at the gene ends were 4 bases for V and 4 bases for J; bases not matched to a gene: 1. Germline CDR1 and CDR2: LNHDA and SQIVND (reference sequence). This CDR3 spans 14 amino acids. DNA for the CDR3: TGTGCCAGTAGTACGACTAGCGGGAGAGAGACCCAGTACTTC. Protein sequence: CASSTTSGRETQYF.

This chain connects TRBV4-2 to TRBJ2-7; TRBD2 matches 12 bases. V dropped 3 bases and J dropped 4; count of bases not matched to a gene: 19. The CDR3 is made up of 20 amino acids. Germline values: CDR1 LGHNA, CDR2 YNFKEQ. The CDR3 sequence is CASSQLISTRTSGKKYEQYF. The DNA for the CDR3 is TGTGCCAGCAGCCAGTTAATATCTACAAGGACTAGCGGGAAAAAGTACGAGCAGTACTTC.

DNA of the CDR3: TGTGCCAGCAGCCAACAGGGGGCGGATGAAAAACTGTTTTTT. It encodes CASSQQGADEKLFF. The chain uses TRBV3-1 (or the pseudogene TRBV3-2) and TRBJ1-4; TRBD1 matches at 8 bases. V gave up 2 bases and J gave up 6 bases; unmatched junction bases: 2. This CDR3 has 14 residues. Germline CDR1 reads LGHDT; CDR2 reads YNNKEL (reference sequence).

The V gene is TRBV6-5, the J gene TRBJ2-7; TRBD2 matches at 7 bases. CDR1 and CDR2 (germline): MNHEY, SVGAGI. The CDR3 is 14 amino acids. Trimming took 7 bases from V and 0 from J; bases not matched to a gene: 6. The CDR3 nucleotides are TGTGCCAGCATTAAGACTAGCAGCTCCTACGAGCAGTACTTC. The encoded protein is CASIKTSSSYEQYF.

This clone was observed a single time. V and J are TRBV7-9 and TRBJ2-5, with 7 bases matching TRBD2. Trimming cost V 5 bases and J 3 bases; bases outside gene matches: 6. The germline V gene encodes CDR1 SEHNR and CDR2 FQNEAQ (reference sequence). The CDR3 sequence is 14 residues long. As DNA, the CDR3 is TGTGCCAGCAGCATGGGGGGGTTAAAAGAGACCCAGTACTTC. This codes for CASSMGGLKETQYF.

The chain employs TRBV7-6 and TRBJ2-3; TRBD2 aligns across 9 bases. This CDR3 has 18 residues. The J segment lost 5 bases and the V segment lost 5 bases, leaving 17 bases of the junction unmatched. The germline V gene encodes CDR1 SGHVS and CDR2 FNYEAQ. DNA for the CDR3: TGTGCCAGCAGCCCTCCGGCTAGCGGGAAACCGCCGATAGATACGCAGTATTTT. Translated, it gives CASSPPASGKPPIDTQYF.

This chain links TRBV5-1 with TRBJ2-7, with 8 bases that match TRBD1. J was trimmed by 3 bases and V by 2 bases; bases with no gene match: 4. The CDR3 has 14 amino acids. Germline values: CDR1 SGHRS, CDR2 YFSETQ. The CDR3 loop is CASSFHRGNYEQYF. The CDR3 bases are TGCGCCAGCAGCTTCCACAGGGGGAACTACGAGCAGTACTTC.